The 29 T cell receptor beta chains given below trace back to one sample, sequenced in a study of response to subunit inactivated influenza vaccine. TCRdb re-called the RT-PCR reads through MiXCR, storing one row per CDR3 protein. The table lists around 580,000 distinct CDR3 sequences, about 10% of them singletons, with around 9.6% in the top ten. The sample in question was PBMCs from blood, obtained on the day of vaccination. The receptors originated from a man aged 50 to 60 who received an inactivated influenza vaccine.

This rearrangement joins TRBV12-3 or TRBV12-4 to TRBJ2-7; 7 nucleotides align to TRBD2. CDR3 length equals 14 residues. V shed 4 bases, J shed 6 bases, and the junction held 9 bases outside the gene matches. CDR3 region: CASSSGLRGSEQYF. The CDR3 DNA sequence: TGTGCCAGCAGTTCCGGTCTGCGGGGGTCCGAGCAGTACTTC.

This clonotype showed up many times. The rearrangement joins TRBV7-2 to TRBJ2-5; 10 positions match TRBD2. V lost 6 bases and J lost 2; bases outside the gene matches: 6. The V gene's germline CDR1 is SGHTA and CDR2 FQGNSA. This CDR3 contains 15 residues. The CDR3 loop is CASSLLAGGQETQYF. The CDR3 nucleotides are TGTGCCAGCAGTCTATTAGCGGGAGGTCAAGAGACCCAGTACTTC. The variable domain in full, completed from reference TRBV7-2 and TRBJ2-5, reads GAGVSQSPSNKVTEKGKDVELRCDPISGHTALYWYRQSLGQGLEFLIYFQGNSAPDKSGLPSDRFSAERTGGSVSTLTIQRTQQEDSAVYLCASSLLAGGQETQYFGPGTRLLVL.

This clonotype was found many times. This sequence joins TRBV12-3 or TRBV12-4 and TRBJ2-7, with D unresolved. Trimming left V 10 bases short and J 1 base short, with 14 bases between. This CDR3 has 13 residues. CDR3 loop: CATRDRASYEQYF. Written as DNA, the CDR3 is TGTGCCACCAGAGATAGGGCTTCCTACGAGCAGTACTTC.

This clonotype was counted only a few times. V usage is TRBV9 and J usage is TRBJ2-6; D remains ambiguous. This CDR3 has 12 amino acids. From germline, CDR1 is SGDLS and CDR2 YYNGEE. V was shortened by 2 bases and J by 11 bases, with 8 bases between the two germline ends. CDR3 sequence reads: CASSVERHVLTF. The CDR3 nucleotides are TGTGCCAGCAGCGTCGAACGTCACGTCCTGACTTTC.

About this clonotype: A much larger clone sits a single nucleotide away, making a read error possible. The genes are TRBV6-5 and TRBJ2-5, with D perhaps TRBD1 (6 bases). Per the germline V gene, CDR1 is MNHEY and CDR2 is SVGAGI. CDR3 length equals 14 residues. V was clipped by 7 bases and J by 2 bases, with 14 bases between them. CDR3 protein: CASNSSGQQETQYF. For the CDR3, the DNA is TGTGCCAGCAATTCTTCTGGACAGCAAGAGACCCAGTACTTC.

This clonotype was recorded a few times. V and J are TRBV29-1 and TRBJ2-1; no firm D call. V was clipped by 7 bases and J by 6 bases, with 10 bases between them. Looked up from germline, CDR1 is SQVTM and CDR2 is ANQGSEA. CDR3 size: 11 residues. The CDR3 reads CSGTWGNEQFF. The CDR3 region has the DNA TGCAGCGGCACGTGGGGCAATGAGCAGTTCTTC.

The CDR3 nucleotides read TGTGCCAGCAGTCGCGCCGGGACAGGGCTCTACGAGCAGTACTTC. Its protein is CASSRAGTGLYEQYF. The chain employs TRBV12-3 or TRBV12-4 and TRBJ2-7, with TRBD1 identical over 9 bases. Trimming took 5 bases from V and 3 from J; bases not matched to a gene: 8. CDR3 length equals 15 residues.

The genes are TRBV7-9 and TRBJ2-1; D unresolved. The CDR3 covers 13 residues. V shed 1 base and J shed 6 bases, with 7 bases lying between them. CDR1 and CDR2 from the germline V gene are SEHNR and FQNEAQ (reference sequence). CDR3 sequence (DNA): TGTGCCAGCAGCTTAGAGAACCTCAATGAGCAGTTCTTC. It encodes CASSLENLNEQFF.

This clonotype was recorded a few times. The genes are TRBV6-2 or TRBV6-3 and TRBJ1-2; no definite D call. V lost 5 bases to trimming and J lost 4 bases, with 11 bases between them. Per the germline V gene, CDR1 is MNHEY and CDR2 is SVGEGT. The CDR3 totals 13 residues. In nucleotides, the CDR3 is TGTGCCAGCAGTCAAACGACGGTCTATGGCTACACCTTC. Translated: CASSQTTVYGYTF.

This chain uses TRBV4-2 with TRBJ2-3; 10 nucleotides line up with TRBD2. The CDR3 sequence is 16 residues long. With 3 bases clipped from V and 3 bases from J, the junction kept 6 bases outside the gene matches. Germline CDR1 is LGHNA and CDR2 is YNFKEQ. As DNA, the CDR3 is TGTGCCAGCAGCCACTCTAGCGGGAGTATGACAGATACGCAGTATTTT. Amino acids: CASSHSSGSMTDTQYF.

This clonotype was counted a few times. The chain has TRBV5-1 and TRBJ2-3; D may be TRBD2 (5 bases). This CDR3 spans 15 amino acids. Germline values: CDR1 SGHRS, CDR2 YFSETQ. Trimming took off 0 bases at V and 2 bases at J, with 10 bases between the two ends. In DNA, the CDR3 is TGCGCCAGCAGCTTGGCGGGAAAGACCACAGATACGCAGTATTTT. This translates into CASSLAGKTTDTQYF.

In its sample, this clonotype was seen many times. This chain joins TRBV12-3 or TRBV12-4 and TRBJ1-4; D may be TRBD1 (6 bases). There are 16 residues in the CDR3. V shed 5 bases and J shed 1 base, with 14 bases lying between them. This CDR3 reads CASSPRETGTNEKLFF. In DNA, the CDR3 is TGTGCCAGCAGTCCAAGAGAGACAGGAACTAATGAAAAACTGTTTTTT.

V is TRBV7-2 and J is TRBJ2-7, with D perhaps TRBD2 (5 bases). Germline CDR1 SGHTA, CDR2 FQGNSA. V was shortened by 3 bases and J by 5 bases, with 11 bases between the two germline ends. This CDR3 contains 13 residues. The DNA for the CDR3 is TGTGCCAGCAGCTTGACTATCCGGGACGAGCAGTACTTC. It specifies CASSLTIRDEQYF.

The V and J genes are TRBV5-1 and TRBJ2-2; 9 bases map to TRBD2. This CDR3 spans 16 amino acids. Germline values: CDR1 SGHRS, CDR2 YFSETQ. Trimming removed 4 bases from V and 6 bases from J; junction bases left unmatched: 10. The CDR3 loop reads CASSRRGLARPGELFF. In DNA form, the CDR3 reads TGCGCCAGCAGCCGTAGGGGACTAGCCCGGCCCGGGGAGCTGTTTTTT.

This clonotype was counted at least ten times. The chain employs TRBV12-3 or TRBV12-4 and TRBJ1-6; 8 bases map to TRBD1. The V segment lost 6 bases and the J segment 6 bases; nucleotides outside the gene matches: 7. CDR3 length: 15 residues. The CDR3 loop is CASSHGQGVNSPLHF. DNA for the CDR3: TGTGCCAGCAGCCACGGACAGGGAGTTAATTCACCCCTCCACTTT.

This chain uses TRBV19 with TRBJ2-2; TRBD1 agrees at 12 bases. Germline assignment: CDR1 LNHDA and CDR2 SQIVND (reference sequence). V shed 8 bases and J 7 bases; nucleotides not matched to a gene: 2. This CDR3 contains 13 residues. CDR3: CASRDRGLGELFF. CDR3 DNA: TGTGCCAGTCGGGACAGGGGGCTCGGGGAGCTGTTTTTT. The full variable domain, its missing parts supplied by reference TRBV19 and TRBJ2-2, is DGGITQSPKYLFRKEGQNVTLSCEQNLNHDAMYWYRQDPGQGLRLIYYSQIVNDFQKGDIAEGYSVSREKKESFPLTVTSAQKNPTAFYLCASRDRGLGELFFGEGSRLTVL.

The chain uses TRBV11-3 and TRBJ1-5, with D perhaps matching TRBD1 (5 bases). Trimming stripped 3 bases from V and 3 bases from J, with 15 bases between. CDR1 and CDR2 from the germline V gene are SGHNT and YENEEA. The CDR3 sequence is 16 residues long. The DNA for the CDR3 is TGTGCCAGCAGCTTGCTCGGCGGGGGGTCCAATCAGCCCCAGCATTTT. Protein sequence: CASSLLGGGSNQPQHF. The entire variable domain, with the rest obtained from reference TRBV11-3 and TRBJ1-5, is as follows: EAGVVQSPRYKIIEKKQPVAFWCNPISGHNTLYWYLQNLGQGPELLIRYENEEAVDDSQLPKDRFSAERLKGVDSTLKIQPAELGDSAVYLCASSLLGGGSNQPQHFGDGTRLSIL.

The sample holds many counts of this clonotype. V usage is TRBV5-1 and J usage is TRBJ2-7, with D maybe TRBD1 (5 bases). Germline CDR1 and CDR2: SGHRS and YFSETQ. The CDR3 length is 15 residues. With 0 bases removed from V and 1 base from J, the gap between germline ends came to 11 bases. For the CDR3, the DNA is TGCGCCAGCAGCTTGGTGAACAGGCGTTCCTACGAGCAGTACTTC. It translates to CASSLVNRRSYEQYF.

The table lists this clonotype with a few counts. The DNA of the CDR3 is TGTGCCAGCAGTTTAGCGCGCAGGGTCGGCTATGGCTACACCTTC. As protein: CASSLARRVGYGYTF. The chain recombines TRBV12-3 or TRBV12-4 with TRBJ1-2, with a tentative D call TRBD1 (5 bases). The CDR3 loop spans 15 amino acids. The ends were cut back, 0 bases at V and 4 bases at J, with 12 bases in the middle.

This rearrangement joins TRBV5-1 to TRBJ1-1; D is unresolved. Germline V lookup: CDR1 SGHRS, CDR2 YFSETQ. This CDR3 contains 16 residues. V was shortened by 0 bases and J by 3 bases, with 15 bases between the two germline ends. CDR3 region: CASSLATSGIDTEAFF. Here the CDR3 DNA reads TGCGCCAGCAGCTTGGCTACCTCGGGGATAGACACTGAAGCTTTCTTT.

This chain joins TRBV3-1 and TRBJ2-4; no reliable D call. Trimming removed 2 bases at V and 0 bases at J, with 5 bases between. The germline CDR1 and CDR2 sequences are LGHDT and YNNKEL (reference sequence). The CDR3 length is 14 residues. The CDR3 nucleotides read TGTGCCAGCAGCCAATCAGGAGCCAAAAACATTCAGTACTTC. As protein: CASSQSGAKNIQYF.

This clonotype was observed at least ten times. V gene TRBV12-3 or TRBV12-4 combines with J gene TRBJ1-1, with 7 bases lining up with TRBD1. The CDR3 sequence is 14 residues long. V lost 2 bases, J lost 8 bases, and 8 bases stayed unmatched. The CDR3: CASSLTEGATEAFF. CDR3 sequence (DNA): TGTGCCAGCAGTTTAACGGAGGGGGCGACGGAAGCTTTCTTT.

This clonotype was counted only a few times. The chain joins TRBV7-2 to TRBJ2-5; 8 nucleotides align to TRBD2. V lost 4 bases and J lost 3; bases outside the gene matches: 7. CDR1 and CDR2 (germline): SGHTA, FQGNSA. This CDR3 has 15 amino acids. CDR3 bases: TGTGCCAGCAGCTGGGTAGCGGGACCGAAAGAGACCCAGTACTTC. This gives the protein CASSWVAGPKETQYF.

The CDR3 nucleotides read TGCAGCGTGGAGCAGACTAGACAGGCGGGAGCCTACGAGCAGTACTTC. This translates into CSVEQTRQAGAYEQYF. The V and J genes are TRBV29-1 and TRBJ2-7; possibly TRBD2 for D (7 bases). CDR3 length: 16 amino acids. V shed 6 bases and J shed 2 bases, with 23 bases lying between them. Germline lookup yields CDR1 SQVTM and CDR2 ANQGSEA.

The chain uses TRBV4-2 and TRBJ2-5; 11 bases align to TRBD2. The ends lost 3 bases at V and 2 bases at J; junction bases unmatched: 5. Germline CDR1 is LGHNA and CDR2 is YNFKEQ. The CDR3 runs to 16 residues. The CDR3 DNA sequence: TGTGCCAGCAGCCAGGCAGCTAGCGGGGGGCAAGAGACCCAGTACTTC. Its protein is CASSQAASGGQETQYF.

The rearrangement uses TRBV5-1 and TRBJ2-5, with D perhaps TRBD2 (5 bases). V was shortened by 1 base and J by 2 bases, with 15 bases between the two germline ends. The CDR3 has 16 amino acids. The germline V gene has CDR1 SGHRS and CDR2 YFSETQ. CDR3 protein: CASSLRLRALQETQYF. Written as DNA, the CDR3 is TGCGCCAGCAGCTTGAGATTGAGGGCCCTACAAGAGACCCAGTACTTC.

In its sample, this clonotype was seen many times. The chain carries TRBV4-1 and TRBJ2-7; D ambiguous. This CDR3 has 14 residues. Germline V gene data show CDR1 as MGHRA and CDR2 as YSYEKL. Trimming stripped 0 bases from V and 3 bases from J, with 9 bases between. Here the CDR3 reads CASSQDTQVYEQYF. In nucleotides, the CDR3 is TGCGCCAGCAGCCAAGATACGCAAGTCTACGAGCAGTACTTC.

In regard to this clonotype: The DNA is omitted, as the CDR3 cannot be located on it reliably, and the CDR3 follows TCRdb's listing. The rearrangement joins TRBV21-1 to TRBJ2-7; TRBD2, as called in the table, went unchecked against the DNA. TRBV21-1 is deemed a pseudogene. The CDR3 extends over 19 residues, inclusive of both ends. Here the CDR3 reads CASSNFYWAGGTYLNEQYF.

V and J are TRBV28 and TRBJ1-1; D is ambiguous. The length of the CDR3 is 14 residues. Trimming stripped 7 bases from V and 5 bases from J, with 17 bases between. Per germline, CDR1 MDHEN and CDR2 SYDVKM. The CDR3 sequence is CASKVLGQRTEAFF. The CDR3 nucleotides read TGTGCCAGCAAGGTTCTGGGCCAGAGGACTGAAGCTTTCTTT.